This record concerns one TCR beta chain sequence. Its antigen is still unknown. The data originate from a study of CD8 T cells in ankylosing spondylitis. Whole-study findings and limits: Disease-linked clones bore a CD8+ phenotype, appearing relatively rarely in peripheral blood.

Construction of TCR beta libraries was performed using quantitative 5'-RACE with molecular barcodes. TCRdb analysed the 5' RACE reads with MiXCR anew, one entry per CDR3 protein. The sample includes around 90,000 distinct CDR3 sequences, approximately 30% seen only once; the top ten take nearly 60%. Germline CDR1 reads LGHDT; CDR2 reads YNNKEL (reference sequence). This CDR3 contains 18 residues. Trimming left V 3 bases short and J 0 bases short, with 18 bases between. Source material: blood, either unsorted or a sorted T cell fraction (not recorded which). The TCR sequence derives from a male donor with ankylosing spondylitis or in good health (not recorded which). The rearrangement links TRBV3-1 to TRBJ2-1; possibly TRBD1 or TRBD2 for D (5 bases each). CDR3 DNA sequence: TGTGCCAGCAGCCACCTTCCTCGAGGGACCGTCTCCTACAATGAGCAGTTCTTC. Protein sequence: CASSHLPRGTVSYNEQFF.